Listed below are T cell receptor beta chains from one sample, sequenced in a study of OX40 agonist ivuxolimab in advanced cancers. Generated by immunoSEQ multiplex PCR, the TCRdb table keeps only in-frame clones and is missing some. This sample has 70,000 or so clones, with about four fifths found just once. Source: CD4+ or CD8+ T cells sorted from blood, taken in a trial of the OX40 agonist ivuxolimab. The receptors here all came from an adult with an advanced solid tumor such as melanoma, head and neck, liver or kidney cancer. Each CDR3 is given with its conserved first and last residue. Each record gives: J gene, D gene, V gene, clone size, CDR3 length, CDR3 DNA, CDR3 protein. The D gene is left open where the match is weak. Size values are once, few and many counts, or a class for expanded clones, and some rows have none.

TRBJ1-4	-	TRBV10-1	-	15	TGCGCCAGCAGTGAGGGACGGCCGCCTAATGAAAAACTGTTTTTT	CASSEGRPPNEKLFF
TRBJ2-2	-	TRBV7-8	-	13	TGTGCCAGCAGCTTATCGGGGACCGGGGAGCTGTTTTTT	CASSLSGTGELFF
TRBJ1-2	-	TRBV18	-	17	TGTGCCAGCTCACCTCTCCCGACAGTGTGGGGGCCGAGGGGCTACACCTTC	CASSPLPTVWGPRGYTF
TRBJ2-5	TRBD2	TRBV4-2	-	16	TGTGCCAGCAGCCAAGGACGGACTAGCGGGGGGGAGACCCAGTACTTC	CASSQGRTSGGETQYF
TRBJ2-4	TRBD2	TRBV15	-	17	TGTGCCACCAGAGGAGGGCTAGCGGGGACAACCAAAAACATTCAGTACTTC	CATRGGLAGTTKNIQYF
TRBJ1-2	TRBD1	TRBV5-1	-	17	TGCGCCAGCAGCTTGGCATCCGGGCAGGGGGTTGTCTATGGCTACACCTTC	CASSLASGQGVVYGYTF
TRBJ1-2	-	TRBV21-1	-	17	TGTGCCAGCAGCCTCTCTGCCAGGGCAGGGTCTAACTATGGCTACACCTTC	CASSLSARAGSNYGYTF
TRBJ2-2	-	TRBV18	-	13	TGTGCCAGCTCCAACGTCGGGACCGGGGAGCTGTTTTTT	CASSNVGTGELFF
TRBJ2-5	-	TRBV10-2	-	14	TGCGCCAGCAGTGAGAAGTTAGCATGGGAGACCCAGTACTTC	CASSEKLAWETQYF
TRBJ1-2	-	TRBV18	once	14	TGTGCCAGCTCATCCCAGACTCCCCCGAATGGCTACACCTTC	CASSSQTPPNGYTF
TRBJ1-1	-	TRBV20-1	-	11	TGCAGTGCTAGAGACGGATTTAGAGCTTTCTTT	CSARDGFRAFF
TRBJ1-2	TRBD1	TRBV5-4	-	16	TGTGCCAGCAGCAGTGTTAGTAGGGGGCGAATCTATGGCTACACCTTC	CASSSVSRGRIYGYTF
TRBJ2-7	TRBD2	TRBV7-2	-	15	TGTGCCAGCAGCTTATTGGCGGGGGGCCCCTACGAGCAGTACTTC	CASSLLAGGPYEQYF
TRBJ2-5	TRBD2	TRBV4-2	-	18	TGTGCCAGCAGCCAAGAGTTAGCGGGGGGGGCGACCCAAGAGACCCAGTACTTC	CASSQELAGGATQETQYF
TRBJ2-7	-	TRBV5-1	-	14	TGCGCCAGCAGCTTGGCCGGCATCTCCTACGAGCAGTACTTC	CASSLAGISYEQYF
TRBJ2-7	TRBD1	TRBV29-1	-	13	TGCAGCGTTGTGGACAGGGCCACCTACGAGCAGTACTTC	CSVVDRATYEQYF
TRBJ2-5	TRBD2	TRBV4-1	-	18	TGCGCCAGCAGCCGGGGGCCTAGCGGGGGGGAGACCCAAGAGACCCAGTACTTC	CASSRGPSGGETQETQYF
TRBJ2-2	-	TRBV5-6	-	15	TGTGCCAGCAGCCTGGGACCGACAATGGGCGGGGAGCTGTTTTTT	CASSLGPTMGGELFF
TRBJ2-5	TRBD2	TRBV2	-	15	TGTGCCAGCAGCGGGACTAGCGGGGGGGGAGAGACCCAGTACTTC	CASSGTSGGGETQYF
TRBJ2-5	-	TRBV7-6	-	12	TGTGCCAGCAGCTCCCCTATAGGGACCCAGTACTTC	CASSSPIGTQYF
TRBJ1-2	-	TRBV5-6	-	16	TGTGCCAGCAGCTTGGGGACGGGGGCGCTTGGCTATGGCTACACCTTC	CASSLGTGALGYGYTF
TRBJ1-1	-	TRBV6-5	-	13	TGTGCCAGCAGTTACGTGGGAGACACTGAAGCTTTCTTT	CASSYVGDTEAFF
TRBJ1-6	-	TRBV6-5	-	15	TGTGCCAGCAGATCACAGGGAAACTTTAATTCACCCCTCCACTTT	CASRSQGNFNSPLHF
TRBJ2-2	-	TRBV10-3	-	13	TGTGCCATCAGTGAGGCAGGGTCAGGGGAGCTGTTTTTT	CAISEAGSGELFF
TRBJ1-6	-	TRBV30	-	14	TGTGCCTGGGAAGTTCCCGGGGGAGGCTCACCCCTCCACTTT	CAWEVPGGGSPLHF
TRBJ2-2	-	TRBV7-6	-	15	TGTGCCAGCCGGGGCGAAGTAGGTGACACCGGGGAGCTGTTTTTT	CASRGEVGDTGELFF
TRBJ1-1	-	TRBV5-8	-	14	TGTGCCAGCAGCTTGGGACAGATGAACACTGAAGCTTTCTTT	CASSLGQMNTEAFF
TRBJ1-5	TRBD1	TRBV30	-	13	TGTGCCTGGATGGGACAGCCCAATCAGCCCCAGCATTTT	CAWMGQPNQPQHF
TRBJ2-6	-	TRBV30	-	12	TGTGCCTGGAGCGTAGTGGCCAACGTCCTGACTTTC	CAWSVVANVLTF
TRBJ2-7	-	TRBV18	-	15	TGTGCCAGCTCACCAAAACCCCGCAGAGCGGTCGAGCAGTACTTC	CASSPKPRRAVEQYF
TRBJ1-2	-	TRBV15	few	14	TGTGCCACCAGCAGAGACGTAGGGGGCTATGGCTACACCTTC	CATSRDVGGYGYTF
TRBJ2-7	TRBD1	TRBV11-1	once	15	TGTGCCAGCAGCACTACCCCGGGACAGAACTACGAGCAGTACTTC	CASSTTPGQNYEQYF
TRBJ2-7	-	TRBV7-2	-	12	TGTGCCAGCAGCAGCCCCCTCCTCGAGCAGTACTTC	CASSSPLLEQYF
TRBJ2-3	-	TRBV7-2	-	17	TGTGCCAGCAGCTTAGCGGGGGGCGGGGGCGGCACAGATACGCAGTATTTT	CASSLAGGGGGTDTQYF
TRBJ1-1	TRBD1	TRBV6-6	-	14	TGTGCCAGCATTTCCGGGACAGAGAACACTGAAGCTTTCTTT	CASISGTENTEAFF
TRBJ1-5	-	TRBV4-1	few	15	TGCGCCAGCAGCCAAGATTGGGTGGGCAATCAGCCCCAGCATTTT	CASSQDWVGNQPQHF
TRBJ2-5	-	TRBV5-1	-	14	TGCGCCAGCAGCTTGGGGGGCTGGGAAGAGACCCAGTACTTC	CASSLGGWEETQYF
TRBJ1-6	-	TRBV5-5	-	15	TGTGCCAGCAGCTTGGTTGCAGGGGCGGATTTCCCCCTCCACTTT	CASSLVAGADFPLHF
TRBJ1-4	-	TRBV2	-	13	TGTGCCAGCAGTGAAGCTGGACAGGAAAAACTGTTTTTT	CASSEAGQEKLFF
TRBJ2-5	-	TRBV5-4	-	15	TGTGCCAGCAGCCCTAGGAGGGGCTTCCAAGAGACCCAGTACTTC	CASSPRRGFQETQYF
TRBJ2-1	-	TRBV2	-	14	TGTGCCGGCAGCGGAGGCGGGGCCTACAATGAGCAGTTCTTC	CAGSGGGAYNEQFF
TRBJ2-2	-	TRBV11-3	once	13	TGTGCCAGCAGCGGGAGCTACACCGGGGAGCTGTTTTTT	CASSGSYTGELFF
TRBJ1-5	TRBD1	TRBV6-1	-	20	TGTGCCAGCAGTGCCGCCCGGACAGGAAAGAGGGACGGAGCCTATCAGCCCCAGCATTTT	CASSAARTGKRDGAYQPQHF
TRBJ2-7	TRBD2	TRBV5-1	-	16	TGCGCCAGCAGCCCGTCGGGGGGGTCAACCACCTACGAGCAGTACTTC	CASSPSGGSTTYEQYF
TRBJ2-4	TRBD1	TRBV12-5	-	14	TGTGCTAGTGGCCTGGGACAGGGGAAAAACATTCAGTACTTC	CASGLGQGKNIQYF
TRBJ1-6	-	TRBV10-3	-	14	TGTGCCATCAGTGAGTCTATGCAGGTGGTAGCCCTCCACTTT	CAISESMQVVALHF
TRBJ2-5	TRBD2	TRBV7-2	-	15	TGTGCCAGCAGCCCGCGAGGACTAGCGAGAGAGACCCAGTACTTC	CASSPRGLARETQYF